This TCR beta chain was sequenced during a study of regulatory T cells in long-lasting Graves disease. Turning to the study itself: Freshly diagnosed Graves' patients had used antithyroid drugs for under 3 months. Regarding the study as a whole: Persistent disease favored TRBV28, TRBJ1-2 and TRBJ2-5.

Time point: newly diagnosed GD, antithyroid drugs for less than 3 months. From PBMCs, RNA was extracted and then used to make the TCR library. With iRepertoire HTBI primers and Arm-PCR of CDR3 regions, TCR beta libraries were built. TCRdb itself ran the multiplex PCR reads through MiXCR, one entry per CDR3 protein. The sample consists of under 800,000 distinct CDR3 sequences, approximately 15% of them appearing once. This clonotype was found a few times. Its antigen is not known. The CDR3 consists of 13 residues. V lost 3 bases and J lost 2, with 9 bases in between. CDR1 and CDR2 from the germline V gene are DFQATT and SNEGSKA (reference sequence). A further study also used this sample, focusing on T cells in Graves' hyperthyroidism and ophthalmopathy. That study reports: The TCR CDR3 was amplified in a first-round RT-PCR using the HTBI primer set.

The sample was peripheral blood mononuclear cells (PBMCs), taken at new diagnosis, from a patient treated with antithyroid drugs. The V gene is TRBV20-1, the J gene TRBJ2-3; weak D call: TRBD1 (6 bases). This clonotype was obtained from a woman aged 30 to 39 with Graves disease. The CDR3 nucleotides read TGCAGTGCTAGGGGGGCCCCCACAGATACGCAGTATTTT. Its translation is CSARGAPTDTQYF.